This T cell receptor beta chain stems from a study of cytomegalovirus exposure and HLA in healthy donors (dated by TCRdb to the late 2010s). Context from the whole study: An earlier analysis of some 550 of the donors reported about 250 Gb of sequence data and more than 90 million unique TCR beta sequences from 150 million to 200 million T cells. An early release that covered roughly 600 HLA-typed donors contained 250 to 350 gigabases of sequencing data and roughly 84 million unique TCR sequences. Among the roughly 400 genotyped donors, roughly 80% belonged to the genetic ancestry cluster associated with self-reported Caucasian donors. The aim of the study was to test whether cataloging public T cell receptors could identify signatures of past pathogen exposure. The study used immunosequencing to profile the T cell repertoires of some 600 subjects and linked those repertoires to cytomegalovirus serostatus. A separate validation cohort of roughly 130 different subjects was used in addition to the roughly 720-subject first cohort. High-throughput TCR immunosequencing, statistical association of individual TCRs with disease status, and machine learning were combined to predict cytomegalovirus infection status. A later analysis re-examined previously published TCR beta repertoires from roughly 650 donors and added high-resolution HLA genotyping to investigate patterns of TCR occurrence. Rather than drawing on any new phenotypic data, the later analysis identified candidate immune exposures from TCR beta sequences and the way those sequences occurred across donors. An earlier analysis of fewer than 750 of the donors used high-throughput TCR beta sequencing to judge whether each TCR beta V gene segment behaved as functional or pseudogenic. Donor age, sex, ethnicity and CMV serostatus were compiled together with the repertoire data. In a later genetic analysis, genome-wide SNP genotypes for about 55% of the 666 donors were used, and that subset was treated as a discovery cohort. All discovery cohort repertoires had been generated on a single sequencing platform. Both class I and class II loci were covered by HLA typing, at four-digit resolution. Typing coverage varied by locus: roughly 629-640 donors for A, B, C, DRB1 and DQB1; approximately 520 for DQA1; over 600 for DPA1; more than 450 for DPB1. A handful of DR-DQ haplotypes were handled as single units for association and clustering because linkage in the cohort was strong. On average, approximately 250,000 unique TCR beta nucleotide sequences were sequenced per donor among about 400 genotyped donors of the cohort, with about 19% of those sequences being non-productive.

Including the terminal cysteine and phenylalanine, the CDR3 comprises 14 residues. The read is trimmed to its CDR3 DNA, 42 bases read in frame from base 1. Via the germline V gene (reference sequence), CDR1 is GTSNPN and CDR2 SVGIG. Deletion took 1 base off V and 2 bases off J, with a span of 9 bases between the germline ends. Worth noting for this clone: This receptor's antigen is unknown.

Findings and caveats that apply to the study as a whole: Compared with equally common non-associated chains, HLA-associated TCR beta chains in a later analysis were more clonally expanded and had lower generation probabilities. Because some donors lacked HLA typing at each locus, the association tests relied only on the typed subset. In this cohort, only TCR beta chains were sequenced, and detectable features were limited by the absence of alpha or paired-chain data. In both the original and validation cohorts, the classifier was reported to diagnose cytomegalovirus status with high specificity and sensitivity. A few of the identified cytomegalovirus-associated TCR beta chains were confirmed in vitro to be specific for cytomegalovirus antigens. In a later analysis, several top co-occurrence clusters were reported to appear linked to parvovirus B19, influenza, CMV and Epstein-Barr virus. Presence/absence analyses assumed roughly uniform sequencing depth across donors, an assumption that may not hold. The sequencing pipeline was judged likely to have produced a cluster of highly shared sequence variants as a technical artifact. A later analysis found that TCR association rates varied across HLA loci, with DRB1 alleles showing the most associated TCRs and HLA-C alleles the fewest. Some IMGT-functional V segments, including TRBV6-2 and TRBV6-3, could not be told apart with the 87-base-pair reads, so those segments were excluded. Specific HLA alleles were associated with 16,951 TCR beta sequences at a false discovery rate of 0.05 in a later analysis. Most TCR sequences were seen in very few donors, while some public TCRs were found in many individuals. A later genetic analysis reported fewer N-insertions in productive TCRs among donors in an Asian-associated ancestry cluster than the roughly 690-donor mean. In an earlier analysis of approximately 590 of the donors, most TCR beta V segments appeared in productive rearrangements about 90% or about 30% of the time, broadly matching IMGT annotations. The authors suggested that the approach could potentially be extended to other disease states and immunological phenotypes. A later analysis found that most CMV-associated TCR beta chains appeared HLA-restricted, with HLA associations seemingly driven largely by CMV exposure. When HLA alleles, especially DR and DQ, strongly co-occurred, attributing TCR associations to individual alleles was difficult. A later genetic analysis associated a missense DCLRE1C variant with V-gene and J-gene trimming of TCR beta chains, and an independent cohort replicated the association. A further reported finding was that TCR beta sequences accurately predicted the HLA-A and HLA-B alleles for most subjects in the first cohort. Linkage disequilibrium might explain the correlated functional status among segregating V segments, but an unknown experimental factor could not be excluded. The earlier analysis of 587 of the donors excluded roughly 17 rarely observed V segments, including chromosome 9 orphons, because counts were too low. In the study, some 160 TCR beta chains were listed as associated with cytomegalovirus. Immune exposure information for the cohort was limited to CMV serostatus.

The cohort was made up of under 800 healthy bone marrow donors. Cohort members were all nominally healthy when sampled, although unrecorded immune exposures were likely present. The donor tested CMV seronegative and was one of the 352 seronegative cohort members. Every donor gave a peripheral blood sample, and the peripheral blood mononuclear cells from that sample were used for TCR beta sequencing. Genomic DNA was extracted from the blood cell samples with the Qiagen DNeasy Blood Extraction Kit. Libraries were built with the immunoSEQ multiplex PCR assay. For the multiplex PCR, a mixture combining 60 forward primers for TCR Vbeta segments and 13 reverse primers for TCR Jbeta segments was used. Amplification of the CDR3 region of rearranged TCR beta genes was performed with a multiplex PCR assay on genomic DNA. The Illumina HiSeq System was used to sequence the amplified TCR beta libraries as 87-base-pair reads. The paper's processing steps were these. Across the 500 to 700 repertoires, a later analysis counted roughly 84 million unique TCR beta chains, roughly 11 million of which were shared by at least two donors. A nearest-neighbor algorithm error-corrected the raw reads and collapsed the reads into unique sequences, merging closely related sequences to remove PCR and sequencing errors. V, D and J gene segments were assigned by aligning CDR3 sequences to IMGT reference sequences. For a sequence to be retained, a match of at least six nucleotides to both a V gene segment and a J gene segment was required. A rearrangement counted as productive if the CDR3 had no stop codons and remained in frame with V and J, and every other rearrangement counted as non-productive. CDR3 was defined according to IMGT convention as the region running from the second conserved V-encoded cysteine to the conserved J-encoded phenylalanine. In an earlier analysis of around 570 of the donors, sequences lacking an unambiguous match to a single V gene segment were excluded. In an earlier analysis of 587 of the donors, V segments were called functional above 56.7% productive rearrangements and were called segregating when the between-donor standard deviation exceeded 5%. A statistical classification framework was built to diagnose cytomegalovirus status from the catalog of TCR beta chain sequences. A later analysis assigned V and J genes by comparing TCR nucleotide sequences with IMGT/GENE-DB human TR gene sequences. In a later analysis, CDR3 sequences and most-parsimonious VDJ recombination scenarios were assigned using the TCRdist pipeline. In a later analysis, each TCR beta chain was defined by its CDR3 amino acid sequence together with its V-gene family, and reads lacking a unique V-gene family were excluded. To address suspected cross-contamination and a sequencing artifact, a later analysis removed roughly 580 highly shared, low-generation-probability nucleotide sequences. For each public chain, a later analysis derived a clonal expansion index from normalized ranks of inferred template counts within each repertoire. In a later analysis, generation probabilities were computed with a VDJ recombination model fitted to out-of-frame rearrangements, and the resulting probabilities were checked against IGoR. A later analysis scored TCR-TCR, TCR-HLA and TCR-CMV co-occurrence with hypergeometric tests, applying a repertoire-size bias correction to TCR pairs. A later analysis estimated false discovery rates by permuting HLA or CMV assignments 20 times. In a later analysis, co-occurring TCRs were grouped using DBSCAN, with TCRdist sequence similarity added in when clustering inside HLA-allele-positive subsets. Repertoires with fewer than 30,000 or more than 120,000 public chains were left out of co-occurrence clustering, as were about 5 repertoires with anomalous nucleotide sharing. TCRdb limited this immuneACCESS table to in-frame rearrangements with V and J called. A share of clones is missing; checked studies link under half to unresolved V genes, and the rest is unexplained. The V and J calls and clone size are taken from that table; D and trimming were inferred from the DNA. In this sample's table one finds approximately 80,000 clones. In total, the top ten clones hold 1.1% of the sample.

The receptor's source is a woman aged 25 to 39 in good health and CMV-seronegative. The sequence is built from TRBV30 and TRBJ1-5, with the D gene too uncertain to name. Specimen: PBMCs. DNA sequence: TGTGCCTGGAGTGAAGCAGCGGGCAATCAGCCCCAGCATTTT. Its protein reads: CAWSEAAGNQPQHF. With all but the CDR3 taken from the reference TRBV30 and TRBJ1-5 genes, the full variable domain is: SQTIHQWPATLVQPVGSPLSLECTVEGTSNPNLYWYRQAAGRGLQLLFYSVGIGQISSEVPQNLSASRPQDRQFILSSKKLLLSDSGFYLCAWSEAAGNQPQHFGDGTRLSIL.